The 9 T cell receptor beta chains listed next were all sequenced from one sample in a study of blood T cell repertoires in COVID-19. Sequenced by immunoSEQ multiplex PCR; TCRdb stores in-frame clones only, minus some. The sample shows some 150,000 clones, about 87% of them seen only once. Specimen: peripheral blood. The receptor set was obtained from a woman aged 50 to 60 with active or convalescent COVID-19.

J is TRBJ1-6 and V is TRBV5-1; D gene ambiguous. The germline gives CDR1 SGHRS, CDR2 YFSETQ. The CDR3 extends over 15 amino acids. V lost 0 bases, J lost 7 bases, and 11 bases lay in between. Here the CDR3 reads CASSLEVLGNSPLHF. CDR3 DNA: TGCGCCAGCAGCTTGGAAGTGTTGGGCAATTCACCCCTCCACTTT.

CDR3 amino acids: CASSSPGQGYNEQFF. The DNA for the CDR3 is TGTGCCAGCAGTAGCCCGGGACAGGGTTACAATGAGCAGTTCTTC. The chain employs TRBV27 and TRBJ2-1; TRBD1 agrees at 9 bases. The CDR3 has 15 residues. The trim removed 5 bases at V and 4 bases at J, leaving 6 bases unmatched. Germline V gene sequence: CDR1 MNHEY, CDR2 SMNVEV (reference sequence).

The J gene is TRBJ1-5, the V gene TRBV7-8, with a weak D call TRBD1 (6 bases). From germline, CDR1 is SGHVS and CDR2 FQNEAQ. The CDR3 covers 15 residues. V lost 10 bases and J 6 bases, leaving 22 bases between the germline ends. The CDR3 sequence is CATSVTRGGGQPQHF. The CDR3 DNA follows: TGTGCCACATCTGTCACAAGGGGGGGTGGTCAGCCCCAGCATTTT.

The genes are TRBV3-1 (or the pseudogene TRBV3-2) and TRBJ2-2, with unresolved D. V was cut by 0 bases and J by 2 bases, with 7 bases left in between. This CDR3 spans 15 amino acids. From germline, CDR1 is LGHDT and CDR2 YNNKEL (reference sequence). The CDR3 sequence is CASSQEASNTGELFF. For the CDR3, the DNA is TGTGCCAGCAGCCAAGAGGCCTCAAACACCGGGGAGCTGTTTTTT.

The gene calls are TRBV10-3 and TRBJ2-3, with 10 bases matching TRBD2. V was clipped by 7 bases and J by 0 bases; unmatched bases: 7. This CDR3 is 16 amino acids long. Per the germline V gene, CDR1 is ENHRY and CDR2 is SYGVKD. CDR3 bases: TGTGCCATCACCAAAGGACTAGCGGCTAGCACAGATACGCAGTATTTT. This codes for CAITKGLAASTDTQYF.

J is TRBJ2-1 and V is TRBV27; the D gene is possibly TRBD1 (6 bases). The CDR3 sequence is 16 residues long. Per the germline V gene, CDR1 is MNHEY and CDR2 is SMNVEV (reference sequence). Between the trimmed V and J ends, which lost 4 bases and 3 bases, there was a span of 16 bases. CDR3 nucleotide sequence: TGTGCCAGCAGTTCTCAGGGGCCTAGGAACTACAATGAGCAGTTCTTC. This encodes CASSSQGPRNYNEQFF.

The chain recombines TRBV5-5 with TRBJ1-1; 7 positions agree with TRBD1. Germline CDR1 SGHKS, CDR2 YYEKEE (reference sequence). This CDR3 is built from 14 residues. The trim removed 1 base at V and 2 bases at J, leaving 2 bases unmatched. The CDR3 sequence: CASSLSGGNTEAFF. As DNA, the CDR3 is TGTGCCAGCAGCTTGTCAGGGGGAAACACTGAAGCTTTCTTT. The whole variable domain, remainder taken from reference TRBV5-5 and TRBJ1-1, is DAGVTQSPTHLIKTRGQQVTLRCSPISGHKSVSWYQQVLGQGPQFIFQYYEKEERGRGNFPDRFSARQFPNYSSELNVNALLLGDSALYLCASSLSGGNTEAFFGQGTRLTVV.

The chain combines TRBV6-5 with TRBJ2-1; 12 bases are shared with TRBD2. The J segment lost 7 bases and the V segment lost 5 bases, leaving 3 bases of the junction unmatched. The CDR3 covers 14 residues. Germline V gene data show CDR1 as MNHEY and CDR2 as SVGAGI. In nucleotides, the CDR3 is TGTGCCAGCAGTCTAGCGGGGGGGCCAAATGAGCAGTTCTTC. This translates into CASSLAGGPNEQFF.

The V call is TRBV5-1, the J call TRBJ2-5; no clear D. The CDR3 loop spans 13 amino acids. Germline lookup yields CDR1 SGHRS and CDR2 YFSETQ. V was trimmed by 6 bases and J by 1 base, leaving 10 bases between them. The CDR3 here is CASTLGSQETQYF. The CDR3 nucleotides read TGCGCCAGCACGCTAGGCAGCCAAGAGACCCAGTACTTC.